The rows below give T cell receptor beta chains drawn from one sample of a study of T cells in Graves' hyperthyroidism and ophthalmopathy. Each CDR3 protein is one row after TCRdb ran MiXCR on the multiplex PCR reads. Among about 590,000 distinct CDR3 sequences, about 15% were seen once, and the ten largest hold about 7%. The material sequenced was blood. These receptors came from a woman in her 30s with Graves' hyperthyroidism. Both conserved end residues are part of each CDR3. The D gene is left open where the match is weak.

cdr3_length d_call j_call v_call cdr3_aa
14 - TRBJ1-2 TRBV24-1 CATSDKGRNYGYTF
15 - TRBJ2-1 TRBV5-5 CASSPGGLAYNEQFF
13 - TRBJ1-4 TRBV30 CAWSPTTNEKLFF
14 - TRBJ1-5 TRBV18 CASSPGGRDQPQHF
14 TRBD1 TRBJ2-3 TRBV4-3 CASSRGGREDTQYF
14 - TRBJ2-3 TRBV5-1 CASSLVGATDTQYF
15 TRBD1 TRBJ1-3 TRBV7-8 CASSPRTGDGNTIYF
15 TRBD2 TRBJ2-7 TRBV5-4 CASSFSRTSSYEQYF
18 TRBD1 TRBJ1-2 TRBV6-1 CASSYVGGGGTGLHGYTF
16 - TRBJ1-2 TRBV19 CASSIGSGDPNYGYTF
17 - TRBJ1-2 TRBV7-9 CASSLALRGGSVYGYTF
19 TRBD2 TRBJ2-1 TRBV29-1 CSARGASGRAKSSYNEQFF
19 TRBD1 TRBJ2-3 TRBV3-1 CASSQVFLGTGGRSDTQYF
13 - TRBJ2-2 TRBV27 CASSLGKTGELFF
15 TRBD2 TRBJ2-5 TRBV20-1 CSAARLAGVGETQYF
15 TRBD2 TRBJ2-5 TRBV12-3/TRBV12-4 CASSPSASGQETQYF
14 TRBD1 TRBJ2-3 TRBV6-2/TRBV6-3 CASSSGTGSLTQYF
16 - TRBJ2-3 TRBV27 CASSPSGGGLTDTQYF
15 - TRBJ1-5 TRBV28 CASRNGQNSNQPQHF
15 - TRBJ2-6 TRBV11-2 CASSLQIGGANVLTF
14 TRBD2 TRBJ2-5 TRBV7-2 CASSLGAGVETQYF
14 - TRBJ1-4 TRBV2 CASSDMVGTEKLFF
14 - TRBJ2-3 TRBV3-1 CASSRAGNTDTQYF
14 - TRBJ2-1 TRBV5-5 CASSFVLSYNEQFF
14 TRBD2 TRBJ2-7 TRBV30 CAWRLAGAYYEQYF
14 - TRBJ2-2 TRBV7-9 CASSLVVGIGELFF